The T cell receptor beta chain described here comes from a study of blood T cell repertoires in COVID-19. Study in general: Researchers got acute and convalescent COVID-19 samples from the United States, Italy and Spain. The analysed material was cDNA or gDNA that came from T cells, B-cell-depleted T cells, or PBMCs.

Trimming shortened V by 0 bases and J by 4 bases, and 9 bases separated the two germline ends. The CDR3 extends over 14 amino acids. Germline V CDR1 and CDR2: GTSNPN, SVGIG (reference sequence). As processed by the authors: How many nucleated cells were present was estimated from reference gene primer amplification. Using immunoSEQ multiplex PCR, the repertoire was profiled, and TCRdb retains in-frame clones only, with some absent. V, J and clone size are those of that table, while D and trimming were read from the DNA. The sample yields 20,000 to 25,000 clones, around 82% seen once. Sequencing input: peripheral blood. V is TRBV30 and J is TRBJ1-4; D call uncertain. This receptor was taken from a man in his 60s with active COVID-19. The CDR3 coding sequence is TGTGCCTGGAGTGTAGGAGGGAATAATGAAAAACTGTTTTTT. Translated: CAWSVGGNNEKLFF.